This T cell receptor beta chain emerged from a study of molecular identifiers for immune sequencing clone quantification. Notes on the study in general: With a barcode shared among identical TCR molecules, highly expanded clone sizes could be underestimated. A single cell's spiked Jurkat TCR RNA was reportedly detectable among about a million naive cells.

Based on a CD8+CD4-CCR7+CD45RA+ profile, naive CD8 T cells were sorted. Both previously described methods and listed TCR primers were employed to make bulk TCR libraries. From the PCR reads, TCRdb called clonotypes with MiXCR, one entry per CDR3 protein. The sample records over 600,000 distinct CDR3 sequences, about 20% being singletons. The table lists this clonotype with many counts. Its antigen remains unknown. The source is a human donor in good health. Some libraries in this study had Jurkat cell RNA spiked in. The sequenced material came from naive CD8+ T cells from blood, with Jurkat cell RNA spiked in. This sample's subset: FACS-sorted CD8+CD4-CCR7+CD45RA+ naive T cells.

The CDR3 here is CASSAGTSPTQETQYF. The CDR3 DNA sequence: TGTGCCAGCAGTGCTGGGACTAGTCCGACCCAAGAGACCCAGTACTTC. The chain carries TRBV12-3 or TRBV12-4 and TRBJ2-5; TRBD2 agrees at 8 bases. CDR3 size: 16 residues. V lost 5 bases to trimming and J lost 1 base; unmatched junction nucleotides: 9.